The clone carrying this T cell receptor beta chain was observed at least ten times. This sample was included in a study of T cells in Graves' hyperthyroidism and ophthalmopathy. Diagnoses rested on clinical symptoms, serum thyroxine and TRAb, thyroid ultrasound and orbital computed tomography. Amplification targeted TCR beta CDR3 regions from RNA transcripts. Using the HTBI primer set, a first-round RT-PCR was run on the TCR CDR3. One entry per CDR3 protein results from TCRdb running MiXCR on the multiplex PCR reads. In the table there are 200,000 to 300,000 distinct CDR3 sequences, over 15% of which are singletons. Germline CDR1 reads MDHEN; CDR2 reads SYDVKM. V lost 2 bases, J lost 11 bases, and 15 bases lay in between. The CDR3 has 13 residues.

Sequenced material: blood. V is TRBV28 and J is TRBJ1-1; D may be TRBD1 (6 bases). This clonotype was obtained from a woman under 30 with Graves' ophthalmopathy. The CDR3, as DNA: TGTGCCAGCAGTTTAGGGGACATCCGGGGGGCTTTCTTT. Amino acid sequence: CASSLGDIRGAFF.